The 4 T cell receptor beta chains listed next were all sequenced from one sample in a study of T-cell reconstitution after alpha-beta-depleted transplantation in children. The TCRbeta library incorporated unique molecular identifiers. TCRdb ran MiXCR on the PCR reads and lists one entry per CDR3 protein. The sample shows more than 200,000 distinct CDR3 sequences, roughly a quarter of them seen only once. The material was PBMCs, mostly from graft donor cells, obtained 360 days after TCRalphabeta/CD19-depleted stem cell transplant. All receptors come from a female patient under 10 years old who had a stem cell transplant for congenital amegakaryocytic thrombocytopenia, so the T cells may come from the graft donor.

This clonotype was seen ten or more times. V usage is TRBV30 and J usage is TRBJ2-2, with a tentative D call TRBD1 (6 bases). Looked up from germline, CDR1 is GTSNPN and CDR2 is SVGIG (reference sequence). The CDR3 sequence is 14 residues long. The V and J ends lost 7 bases and 2 bases respectively, with 14 bases between them. In DNA, the CDR3 is TGTGCCTTCGCAATGGACAGCAACACCGGGGAGCTGTTTTTT. It specifies CAFAMDSNTGELFF.

This clonotype was counted a few times. Germline and junction disagree at one end, which may indicate a read error. This rearrangement joins TRBV7-9 to TRBJ2-1; D might be TRBD2 (5 bases). CDR1 and CDR2 (germline): SEHNR, FQNEAQ (reference sequence). The CDR3 has 11 residues. The CDR3 region has the DNA TGTGCCAGCAGCGAGGGAAATGAGCAATTCTTC. This translates into CASSEGNEQFF.

The chain couples TRBV6-2 or TRBV6-3 to TRBJ2-7, with D possibly called TRBD1 or TRBD2 (5 bases each). V gave up 5 bases and J gave up 4 bases, with 15 bases separating them. The CDR3 consists of 14 residues. Germline lookup yields CDR1 MNHEY and CDR2 SVGEGT. The CDR3 DNA sequence: TGTGCCAGCAGTCCACCGGGACGGCTGTACGAGCAGTACTTC. It codes for CASSPPGRLYEQYF.

CDR3 in amino acids: CAWSEQGGEQYF. The CDR3 DNA reads as TGTGCCTGGAGTGAACAGGGTGGCGAGCAGTACTTC. The chain employs TRBV30 and TRBJ2-7, with D perhaps TRBD1 (6 bases). Between the trimmed V and J ends, which lost 1 base and 6 bases, there was a span of 10 bases. The CDR3 runs 12 residues. CDR1 and CDR2 (germline): GTSNPN, SVGIG (reference sequence).